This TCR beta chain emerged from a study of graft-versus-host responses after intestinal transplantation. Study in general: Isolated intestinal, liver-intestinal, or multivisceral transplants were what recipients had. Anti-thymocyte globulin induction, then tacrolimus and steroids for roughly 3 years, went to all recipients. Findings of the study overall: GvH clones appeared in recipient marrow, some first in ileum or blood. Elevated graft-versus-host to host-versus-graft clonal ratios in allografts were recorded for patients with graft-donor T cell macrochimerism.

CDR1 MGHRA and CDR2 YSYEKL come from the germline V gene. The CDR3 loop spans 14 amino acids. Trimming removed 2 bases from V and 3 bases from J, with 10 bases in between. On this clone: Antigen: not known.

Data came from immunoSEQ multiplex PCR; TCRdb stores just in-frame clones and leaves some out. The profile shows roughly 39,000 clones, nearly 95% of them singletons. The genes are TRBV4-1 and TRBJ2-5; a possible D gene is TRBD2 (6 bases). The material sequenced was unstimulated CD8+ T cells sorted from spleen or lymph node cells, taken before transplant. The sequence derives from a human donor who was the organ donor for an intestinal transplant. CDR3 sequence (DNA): TGCGCCAGCAGCCAATTCGGGACTGAAGAGACCCAGTACTTC. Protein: CASSQFGTEETQYF.